These 15 T cell receptor beta chains came from one sample sequenced in a study of blood T cell repertoires in COVID-19. TCRdb keeps only in-frame clones here, not all; method: immunoSEQ multiplex PCR. In the table there are over 100,000 clones, nearly 70% of which are singletons. Specimen: peripheral blood. These receptors all stem from a woman between 65 and 79 years old with acute or convalescent COVID-19.

The J gene is TRBJ2-7, the V gene TRBV27; D is ambiguous. The V gene lost 6 bases and the J gene lost 2 bases, with 5 bases spanning the gap. The CDR3 spans 11 residues. Looked up from germline, CDR1 is MNHEY and CDR2 is SMNVEV (reference sequence). CDR3 in DNA: TGTGCCAGCAGCGACACCTACGAGCAGTACTTC. It codes for CASSDTYEQYF.

This chain uses TRBV27 with TRBJ2-1; 11 bases map to TRBD2. This CDR3 region has 20 residues. From germline, CDR1 is MNHEY and CDR2 SMNVEV (reference sequence). Trimming took 6 bases from V and 0 from J; bases not matched to a gene: 16. The CDR3, as DNA: TGTGCCAGCAGCACCCTCAGCCTAGCGGGAGGAACCTACTCCTACAATGAGCAGTTCTTC. Translation: CASSTLSLAGGTYSYNEQFF.

This clone was counted only a few times. The chain recombines TRBV2 with TRBJ1-1, with 7 nucleotides matching TRBD1. J was trimmed by 4 bases and V by 6 bases; bases with no gene match: 8. Looked up from germline, CDR1 is SNHLY and CDR2 is FYNNEI. This CDR3 contains 14 residues. The CDR3 here is CASRVQGVGTEAFF. The CDR3 DNA reads as TGTGCCAGCAGAGTGCAGGGGGTGGGCACTGAAGCTTTCTTT. Supplemented by reference TRBV2 and TRBJ1-1, the full variable domain reads EPEVTQTPSHQVTQMGQEVILRCVPISNHLYFYWYRQILGQKVEFLVSFYNNEISEKSEIFDDQFSVERPDGSNFTLKIRSTKLEDSAMYFCASRVQGVGTEAFFGQGTRLTVV.

The chain combines TRBV6-6 with TRBJ1-6; 7 bases line up with TRBD1. Germline V lookup: CDR1 MNHNY, CDR2 SVGAGI (reference sequence). The CDR3 is 14 amino acids. V trimming: 5 bases; J trimming: 6 bases; junction bases outside the gene matches: 4. The CDR3 sequence is CASSGTEANSPLHF. For the CDR3, the DNA is TGTGCCAGCAGTGGGACAGAAGCTAATTCACCCCTCCACTTT.

The chain joins TRBV5-5 to TRBJ2-1; possible D gene TRBD2, 7 bases. Germline CDR1 is SGHKS and CDR2 is YYEKEE (reference sequence). The CDR3 spans 16 residues. Trimming removed 0 bases from V and 6 bases from J, with 16 bases in between. In DNA, the CDR3 is TGTGCCAGCAGCTTGGTGGGGGCGGGGGCCCTCAATGAGCAGTTCTTC. Its translation is CASSLVGAGALNEQFF.

The CDR3 loop reads CASEEGSNTEAFF. The CDR3 DNA sequence: TGTGCCAGTGAGGAGGGCTCGAACACTGAAGCTTTCTTT. The chain links TRBV25-1 to TRBJ1-1; D is unclear. The ends were cut back, 9 bases at V and 1 base at J, with 12 bases in the middle. Germline loops: CDR1 MGHDK, CDR2 SYGVNS. The CDR3 has 13 amino acids.

This chain uses TRBV4-1 with TRBJ2-3, with D perhaps matching TRBD1 (6 bases). The V and J ends lost 0 bases and 1 base respectively, with 11 bases between them. Germline V gene data show CDR1 as MGHRA and CDR2 as YSYEKL. The CDR3 consists of 16 residues. In nucleotides, the CDR3 is TGCGCCAGCAGCCAAGACACAGGGTACCGCACAGATACGCAGTATTTT. Amino acids: CASSQDTGYRTDTQYF.

The rearrangement uses TRBV6-1 and TRBJ1-4; 8 bases map to TRBD1. The CDR3 runs 17 residues. From germline, CDR1 is MNHNS and CDR2 SASEGT. J lost 8 bases, V lost 3 bases, and 14 bases had no gene match. The CDR3 region is CASSDRRGKRQGEKLFF. The CDR3 DNA reads as TGTGCCAGCAGTGACCGCAGGGGAAAGAGACAGGGGGAAAAACTGTTTTTT.

This clone was recorded a few times. The gene calls are TRBV10-3 and TRBJ2-7; perhaps TRBD2 as D (6 bases). Trimming cost V 6 bases and J 2 bases, with 14 bases left between them. Germline V gives CDR1 ENHRY, CDR2 SYGVKD. The CDR3 has 14 amino acids. The CDR3 sequence: CAISQSGGTYEQYF. The CDR3 DNA reads as TGTGCCATCAGCCAGAGTGGCGGGACCTACGAGCAGTACTTC.

This chain joins TRBV29-1 and TRBJ2-5, with TRBD1 matching over 7 bases. The CDR3 spans 15 residues. The germline gives CDR1 SQVTM, CDR2 ANQGSEA. Trimming removed 6 bases from V and 5 bases from J; junction bases left unmatched: 15. The DNA of the CDR3 is TGCAGCGTCATAGCGACAGGGTTGGTTTTGGAGACCCAGTACTTC. This encodes CSVIATGLVLETQYF.

This clone was detected only a few times. The chain recombines TRBV3-1 (or the pseudogene TRBV3-2) with TRBJ2-1; 9 bases align to TRBD1. The trim removed 4 bases at V and 10 bases at J, leaving 2 bases unmatched. The CDR3 spans 12 residues. Germline V gene sequence: CDR1 LGHDT, CDR2 YNNKEL (reference sequence). CDR3 residues: CASSPDRGEQFF. The CDR3 nucleotides read TGTGCCAGCAGCCCGGACAGGGGAGAGCAGTTCTTC.

In its sample, this clone was seen a few times. This chain connects TRBV5-1 to TRBJ2-7; D is ambiguous. The CDR3 extends over 13 amino acids. From germline, CDR1 is SGHRS and CDR2 YFSETQ. V was trimmed by 0 bases and J by 5 bases, leaving 9 bases between them. The CDR3 is CASSLARSNEQYF. The CDR3 DNA sequence: TGCGCCAGCAGCTTGGCACGGTCCAACGAGCAGTACTTC. The entire variable domain, with the rest obtained from reference TRBV5-1 and TRBJ2-7, is as follows: KAGVTQTPRYLIKTRGQQVTLSCSPISGHRSVSWYQQTPGQGLQFLFEYFSETQRNKGNFPGRFSGRQFSNSRSEMNVSTLELGDSALYLCASSLARSNEQYFGPGTRLTVT.

V usage is TRBV2 and J usage is TRBJ2-7, with 9 positions matching TRBD1. There are 16 residues in the CDR3. The ends lost 5 bases at V and 5 bases at J; junction bases unmatched: 13. The germline gives CDR1 SNHLY, CDR2 FYNNEI. The CDR3 loop is CASSITGGYQGDEQYF. The CDR3 nucleotides read TGTGCCAGCAGTATAACAGGGGGCTACCAGGGAGACGAGCAGTACTTC.

The V call is TRBV28, the J call TRBJ1-2, with 10 bases identical to TRBD1. After removal of 10 bases from V and 2 bases from J, the junction contained 10 bases not matched to a gene. The CDR3 covers 15 residues. Germline V gene data show CDR1 as MDHEN and CDR2 as SYDVKM. CDR3 residues: CATSGQGDRNYGYTF. The DNA for the CDR3 is TGTGCCACCTCAGGACAGGGGGATAGGAACTATGGCTACACCTTC.

The V call is TRBV11-2, the J call TRBJ1-4; maybe TRBD1 (6 bases). The CDR3 spans 15 residues. CDR1 SGHAT and CDR2 FQNNGV come from the germline V gene. V lost 0 bases, J lost 7 bases, and 12 bases lay in between. CDR3 bases: TGTGCCAGCAGCTTAGATCGGGGGGCAGCTGAAAAACTGTTTTTT. Protein product: CASSLDRGAAEKLFF.